Sequencing of this TCR beta chain was carried out in a study of shared clonotypes between healthy human individuals. General observations from the study: A reduction in generation probabilities was seen for non-shared clonotypes relative to those shared by all four donors.

For this clone: No antigen is known for it.

Trimming cost V 6 bases and J 14 bases; bases outside gene matches: 16. Germline V gives CDR1 LNHDA, CDR2 SQIVND (reference sequence). The CDR3 has 15 amino acids. The test was conducted at deep level. Genomic DNA from each subset was divided evenly over several immunoSEQ plates. Assay used: immunoSEQ multiplex PCR; TCRdb lists only in-frame clones, some missing. The table lists over 850,000 clones, 70% to 80% of them singletons, with 0.5% to 0.65% in the top ten. The chain is built from TRBV19 and TRBJ1-4; 9 bases align to TRBD1. The receptor was derived from a man aged 18 to 29 in good health. Some clones in this sample may be carry-over from other donors' samples. Sequencing was performed on memory CD4+ T cells from PBMCs. The subset is: CD45RA-negative fraction. CDR3: CASRKSGTGLVGLFF. In DNA form, the CDR3 reads TGTGCCAGTAGAAAATCCGGGACAGGGCTGGTCGGGCTGTTTTTT.